Below are 9 T cell receptor beta chains sequenced from a single sample in a study of beta chain features in type 1 diabetes (dated by TCRdb to the late 2010s). Study-level results and caveats: Type 1 diabetes patients showed a moderate but significant shortening of TCRB CDR3 length in all four CD4+ subsets.

The library relied on the immunoSEQ multiplex PCR assay. The entire amount of isolated RNA was reverse transcribed using the High Capacity cDNA Reverse Transcription Kit, so the sequenced TCRB transcripts were expressed ones. Not all clones reach the TCRdb copy of this immuneACCESS table, which keeps in-frame sequences only. Checked studies attribute under half of the gap to unresolved V genes and leave the rest unexplained. The sample table lists fewer than 300,000 clones, 11% of them with a count of one. Jointly, the top ten make up over 0.015% of the sample. These receptors are not linked to any known antigen. Sequencing was performed on naive CD4+ T cells from blood. The sample's cell subset or site, from its label and the paper: true naive CD4+ T cells. Receptors were obtained from a man aged 25 to 40 with type 1 diabetes.

In this sample, this clone turned up a few times. The V gene is TRBV9, the J gene TRBJ1-2; D unresolved. The germline CDR1 and CDR2 sequences are SGDLS and YYNGEE. There are 13 residues in the CDR3. V lost 1 base and J 5 bases, leaving 9 bases between the germline ends. The CDR3 DNA reads as TGTGCCAGCAGCGTAACCGGTACTTATGGCTACACCTTC. It translates to CASSVTGTYGYTF.

The chain has TRBV9 and TRBJ1-1; TRBD1 might be the D (6 bases). The germline V gene encodes CDR1 SGDLS and CDR2 YYNGEE. V shed 4 bases and J shed 8 bases, with 21 bases lying between them. The CDR3 spans 15 residues. The CDR3 loop is CASSPRQDLSGEAFF. The CDR3 bases are TGTGCCAGCAGCCCCCGACAGGACTTATCAGGGGAAGCTTTCTTT.

The V call is TRBV5-1, the J call TRBJ2-7; 7 bases line up with TRBD1. In germline, CDR1 is SGHRS, CDR2 YFSETQ. The CDR3 spans 15 residues. V lost 5 bases and J lost 2; bases outside the gene matches: 10. The CDR3 DNA reads as TGCGCCAGCAGACTAGAGACAGGGATTACCTACGAGCAGTACTTC. Its protein is CASRLETGITYEQYF.

This chain links TRBV28 with TRBJ2-5; D is possibly TRBD1 (5 bases). V lost 3 bases, J lost 1 base, and 9 bases lay in between. The CDR3 totals 14 residues. In germline, CDR1 is MDHEN, CDR2 SYDVKM. CDR3 region: CASSFGHSQETQYF. Here the CDR3 DNA reads TGTGCCAGCAGTTTCGGACATTCCCAAGAGACCCAGTACTTC.

The sample holds a few counts of this clone. The chain links TRBV5-4 to TRBJ1-4; D is perhaps TRBD1 (5 bases). The germline V gene encodes CDR1 SGHNT and CDR2 YYREEE (reference sequence). The germline V and J ends were trimmed by 4 bases and 5 bases, with 12 bases remaining between them. The CDR3 is 14 amino acids. CDR3 nucleotide sequence: TGTGCCAGCAGCCGGGGGACGGTCAATGAAAAACTGTTTTTT. Amino acid sequence: CASSRGTVNEKLFF.

This clone came up a few times. This chain connects TRBV6-5 to TRBJ1-1; D is unresolved. The CDR3 sequence is 14 residues long. V was pared by 2 bases and J by 11 bases, with 18 bases between. Looked up from germline, CDR1 is MNHEY and CDR2 is SVGAGI. Here the CDR3 DNA reads TGTGCCAGCAGTTACCTACTAGGGCTTGGTGTGGCTTTCTTT. Encoded protein: CASSYLLGLGVAFF.

This chain uses TRBV7-8 with TRBJ1-1, with D perhaps TRBD1 (5 bases). The V end lost 4 bases, the J end lost 0 bases, and 12 bases lay between the germline ends. Germline CDR1 and CDR2: SGHVS and FQNEAQ. The CDR3 covers 15 residues. This CDR3 reads CASSWFGGMNTEAFF. In DNA form, the CDR3 reads TGTGCCAGCAGCTGGTTTGGGGGGATGAACACTGAAGCTTTCTTT. Based on the CDR3 plus reference TRBV7-8 and TRBJ1-1, the full variable domain is GAGVSQSPRYKVAKRGQDVALRCDPISGHVSLFWYQQALGQGPEFLTYFQNEAQLDKSGLPSDRFFAERPEGSVSTLKIQRTQQEDSAVYLCASSWFGGMNTEAFFGQGTRLTVV.

The V and J genes are TRBV6-5 and TRBJ2-3, with 9 bases fitting TRBD2. The CDR3 runs 15 residues. V was pared by 6 bases and J by 6 bases, with 10 bases of the junction left unmatched. Germline V lookup: CDR1 MNHEY, CDR2 SVGAGI. Here the CDR3 reads CASRPAGGERDTQYF. CDR3 DNA: TGTGCCAGCAGGCCCGCGGGGGGGGAACGGGATACGCAGTATTTT.

The rearrangement uses TRBV5-1 and TRBJ1-3, with 9 bases identical to TRBD1. Losses at the gene ends were 3 bases for V and 3 bases for J; bases not matched to a gene: 7. This CDR3 region has 16 residues. The germline V gene has CDR1 SGHRS and CDR2 YFSETQ. The CDR3 sequence: CASSSSTGGYGNTIYF. CDR3 DNA sequence: TGCGCCAGCAGCTCCTCTACAGGGGGCTATGGAAACACCATATATTTT.